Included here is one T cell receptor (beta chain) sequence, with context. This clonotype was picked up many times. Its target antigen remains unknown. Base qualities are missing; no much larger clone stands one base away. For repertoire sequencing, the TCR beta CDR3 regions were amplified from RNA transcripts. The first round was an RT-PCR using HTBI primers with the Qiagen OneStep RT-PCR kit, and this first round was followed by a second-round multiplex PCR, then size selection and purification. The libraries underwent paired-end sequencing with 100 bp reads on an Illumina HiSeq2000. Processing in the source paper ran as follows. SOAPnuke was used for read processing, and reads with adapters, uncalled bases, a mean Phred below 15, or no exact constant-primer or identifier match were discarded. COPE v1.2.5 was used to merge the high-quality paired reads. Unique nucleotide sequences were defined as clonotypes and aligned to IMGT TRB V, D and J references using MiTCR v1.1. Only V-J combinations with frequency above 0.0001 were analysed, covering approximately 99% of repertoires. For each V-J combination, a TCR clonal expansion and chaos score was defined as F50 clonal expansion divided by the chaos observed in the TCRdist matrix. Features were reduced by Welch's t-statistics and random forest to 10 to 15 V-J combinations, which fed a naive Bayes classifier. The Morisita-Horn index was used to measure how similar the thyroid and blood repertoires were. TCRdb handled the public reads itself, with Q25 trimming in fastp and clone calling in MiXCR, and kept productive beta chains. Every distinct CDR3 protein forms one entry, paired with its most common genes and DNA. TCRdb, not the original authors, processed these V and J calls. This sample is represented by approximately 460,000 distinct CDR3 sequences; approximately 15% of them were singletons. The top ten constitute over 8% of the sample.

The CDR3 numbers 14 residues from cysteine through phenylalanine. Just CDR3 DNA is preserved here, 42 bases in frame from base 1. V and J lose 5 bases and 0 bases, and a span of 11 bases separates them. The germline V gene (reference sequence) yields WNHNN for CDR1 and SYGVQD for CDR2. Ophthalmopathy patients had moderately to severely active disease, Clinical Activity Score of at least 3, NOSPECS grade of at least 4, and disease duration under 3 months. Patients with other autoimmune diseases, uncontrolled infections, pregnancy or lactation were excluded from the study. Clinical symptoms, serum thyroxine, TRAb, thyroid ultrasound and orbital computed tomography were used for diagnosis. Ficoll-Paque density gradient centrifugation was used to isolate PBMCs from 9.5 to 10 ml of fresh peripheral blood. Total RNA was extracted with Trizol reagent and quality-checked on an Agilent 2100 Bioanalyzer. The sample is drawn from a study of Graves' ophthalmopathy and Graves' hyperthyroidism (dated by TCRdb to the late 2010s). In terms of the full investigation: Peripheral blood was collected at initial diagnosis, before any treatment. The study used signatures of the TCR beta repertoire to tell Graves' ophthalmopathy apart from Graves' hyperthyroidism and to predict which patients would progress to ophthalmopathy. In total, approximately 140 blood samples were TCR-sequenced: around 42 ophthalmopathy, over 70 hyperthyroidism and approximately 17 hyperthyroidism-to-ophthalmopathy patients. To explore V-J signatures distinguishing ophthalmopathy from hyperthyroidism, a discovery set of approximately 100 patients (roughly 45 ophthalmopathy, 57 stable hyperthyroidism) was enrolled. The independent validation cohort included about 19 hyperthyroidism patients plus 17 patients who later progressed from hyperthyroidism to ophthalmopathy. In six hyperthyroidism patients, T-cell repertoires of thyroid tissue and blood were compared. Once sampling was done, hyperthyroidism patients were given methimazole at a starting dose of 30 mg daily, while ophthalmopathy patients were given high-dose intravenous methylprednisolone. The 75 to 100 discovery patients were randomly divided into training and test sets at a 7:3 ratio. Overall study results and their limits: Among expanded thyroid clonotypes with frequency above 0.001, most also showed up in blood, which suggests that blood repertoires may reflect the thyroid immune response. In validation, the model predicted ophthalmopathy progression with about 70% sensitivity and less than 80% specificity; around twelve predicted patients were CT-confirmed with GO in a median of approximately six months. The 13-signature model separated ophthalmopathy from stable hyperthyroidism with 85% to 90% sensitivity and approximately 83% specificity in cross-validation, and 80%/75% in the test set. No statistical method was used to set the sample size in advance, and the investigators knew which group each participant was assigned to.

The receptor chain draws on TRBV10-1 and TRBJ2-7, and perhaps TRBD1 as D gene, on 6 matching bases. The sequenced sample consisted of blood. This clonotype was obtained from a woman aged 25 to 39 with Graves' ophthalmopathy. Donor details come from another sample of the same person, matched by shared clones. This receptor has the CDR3 CASSRDILSYEQYF. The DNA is TGCGCCAGCAGTCGGGACATACTCTCCTACGAGCAGTACTTC.